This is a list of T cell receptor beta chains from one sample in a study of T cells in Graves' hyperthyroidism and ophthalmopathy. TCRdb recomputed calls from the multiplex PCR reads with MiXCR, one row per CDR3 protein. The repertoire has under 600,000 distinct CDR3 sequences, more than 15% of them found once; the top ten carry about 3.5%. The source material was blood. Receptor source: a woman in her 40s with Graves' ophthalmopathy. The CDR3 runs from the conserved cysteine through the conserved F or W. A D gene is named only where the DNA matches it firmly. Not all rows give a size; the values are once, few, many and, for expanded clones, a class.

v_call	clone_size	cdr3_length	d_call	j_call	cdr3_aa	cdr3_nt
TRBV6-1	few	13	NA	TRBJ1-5	CASRMTENQPQHF	TGTGCCAGCAGGATGACGGAAAATCAGCCCCAGCATTTT
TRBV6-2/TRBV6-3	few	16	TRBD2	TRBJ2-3	CASSSLLAGLTDTQYF	TGTGCCAGCAGTTCCCTGCTAGCGGGTCTCACAGATACGCAGTATTTT
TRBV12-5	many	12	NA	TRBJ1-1	CASGPETADAFF	TGTGCTAGTGGCCCGGAGACAGCAGATGCTTTCTTT
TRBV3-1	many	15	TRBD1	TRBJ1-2	CASSQGDRVGYGYTF	TGTGCCAGCAGCCAAGGGGACAGGGTGGGCTATGGCTACACCTTC
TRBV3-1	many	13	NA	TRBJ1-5	CASSQSKNQPQHF	TGTGCCAGCAGCCAATCTAAGAATCAGCCCCAGCATTTT
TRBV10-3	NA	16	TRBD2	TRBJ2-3	CAISSGTSGVADTQYF	TGTGCCATCAGTTCCGGGACTAGCGGGGTCGCAGATACGCAGTATTTT
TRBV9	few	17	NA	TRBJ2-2	CASSVVPGRLNTGELFF	TGTGCCAGCAGCGTAGTTCCGGGACGGCTCAACACCGGGGAGCTGTTTTTT
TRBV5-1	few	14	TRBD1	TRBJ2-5	CASSRDSGQETQYF	TGCGCCAGCAGCCGGGACAGCGGACAAGAGACCCAGTACTTC
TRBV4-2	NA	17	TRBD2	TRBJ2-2	CASSQKQAGDLSGELFF	TGTGCCAGCAGCCAGAAGCAAGCGGGGGACCTTTCCGGGGAGCTGTTTTTT
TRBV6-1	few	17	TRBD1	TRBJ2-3	CASSERRQGISTDTQYF	TGTGCCAGCAGTGAACGCCGACAGGGGATCAGCACAGATACGCAGTATTTT
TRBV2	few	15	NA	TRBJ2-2	CASSLTRGPTGELFF	TGTGCCAGCAGCCTTACTAGGGGCCCGACCGGGGAGCTGTTTTTT
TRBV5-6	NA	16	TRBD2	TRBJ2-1	CASSLMGLAGGSEQFF	TGTGCCAGCAGCCTCATGGGGCTAGCGGGAGGGAGTGAGCAGTTCTTC
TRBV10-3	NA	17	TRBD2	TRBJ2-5	CAISYRQGREGQETQYF	TGTGCCATCAGTTATAGACAAGGCAGGGAGGGCCAAGAGACCCAGTACTTC
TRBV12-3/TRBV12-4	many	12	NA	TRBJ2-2	CASTLRAGELFF	TGTGCCAGCACCCTGCGAGCCGGGGAGCTGTTTTTT
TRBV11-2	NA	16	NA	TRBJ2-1	CASSSTGGGSYNEQFF	TGTGCCAGCAGCTCTACAGGGGGGGGTTCCTACAATGAGCAGTTCTTC
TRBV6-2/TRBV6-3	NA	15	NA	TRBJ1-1	CASSLGTAGVEKAFF	TGTGCCAGCAGTTTAGGGACCGCAGGGGTAGAAAAAGCTTTCTTT
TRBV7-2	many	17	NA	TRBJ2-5	CASSFVAGDVLGETQYF	TGTGCCAGCAGCTTCGTCGCGGGTGACGTCCTAGGGGAGACCCAGTACTTC
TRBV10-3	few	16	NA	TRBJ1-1	CAISGGVGPVNTEAFF	TGTGCCATCAGTGGTGGGGTAGGGCCCGTGAACACTGAAGCTTTCTTT
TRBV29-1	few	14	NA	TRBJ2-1	CSALPGPSMNEQFF	TGCAGCGCCCTACCGGGACCCTCTATGAATGAGCAGTTCTTC
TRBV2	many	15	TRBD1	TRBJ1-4	CASREGTGAHEKLFF	TGTGCCAGCAGAGAAGGGACAGGGGCTCATGAAAAACTGTTTTTT
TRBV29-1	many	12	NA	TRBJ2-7	CSVEDDGDEQYF	TGCAGCGTTGAAGATGACGGTGACGAGCAGTACTTC
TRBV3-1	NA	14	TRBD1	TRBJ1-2	CASSQGTGSFGYTF	TGTGCCAGCAGCCAAGGGACAGGGTCTTTTGGCTACACCTTC
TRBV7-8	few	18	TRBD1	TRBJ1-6	CASSLRDRGLSYNSPLHF	TGTGCCAGCAGCTTACGGGACAGGGGGCTTTCCTATAATTCACCCCTCCACTTT
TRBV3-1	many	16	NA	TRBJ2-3	CASSQGWLSGTDTQYF	TGTGCCAGCAGCCAAGGATGGCTTTCGGGCACAGATACGCAGTATTTT
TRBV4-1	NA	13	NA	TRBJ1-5	CASSHGVLQPQHF	TGCGCCAGCAGCCATGGGGTCCTTCAGCCCCAGCATTTT
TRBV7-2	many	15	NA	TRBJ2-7	CASSFGGGAFGEQYF	TGTGCCAGCAGCTTTGGAGGGGGCGCCTTTGGCGAGCAGTACTTC
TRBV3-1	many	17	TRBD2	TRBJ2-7	CASSQVLPSGKGYEQYF	TGTGCCAGCAGCCAAGTTTTGCCTAGCGGAAAGGGCTACGAGCAGTACTTC
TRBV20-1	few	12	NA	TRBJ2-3	CSASRALDTQYF	TGCAGTGCTTCGAGGGCCTTGGATACGCAGTATTTT
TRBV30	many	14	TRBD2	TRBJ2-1	CAWRGLAAYNEQFF	TGTGCCTGGCGCGGACTAGCGGCCTACAATGAGCAGTTCTTC
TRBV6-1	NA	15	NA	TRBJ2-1	CASSDGNIEGNEQFF	TGTGCCAGCAGTGACGGAAACATCGAGGGTAATGAGCAGTTCTTC
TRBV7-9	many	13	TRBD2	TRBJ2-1	CASSLGLANEQFF	TGTGCCAGCAGCTTAGGACTAGCGAATGAGCAGTTCTTC
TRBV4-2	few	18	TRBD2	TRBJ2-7	CASSQEPAGGPVGGEQYF	TGTGCCAGCAGCCAAGAGCCAGCGGGAGGGCCTGTCGGCGGCGAGCAGTACTTC
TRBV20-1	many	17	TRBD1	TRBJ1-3	CSAIPRDRAFSGNTIYF	TGCAGTGCCATCCCCCGGGACAGAGCCTTCTCTGGAAACACCATATATTTT
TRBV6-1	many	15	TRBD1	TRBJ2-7	CASIHWTGTSYEQYF	TGTGCCAGCATCCATTGGACAGGGACCTCCTACGAGCAGTACTTC
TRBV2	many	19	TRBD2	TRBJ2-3	CASSALPLAGGWKTDTQYF	TGTGCCAGCAGCGCTCTCCCTCTAGCGGGAGGGTGGAAGACAGATACGCAGTATTTT
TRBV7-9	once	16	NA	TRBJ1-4	CASSQEISATNEKLFF	TGTGCCAGCAGCCAAGAGATCTCCGCAACTAATGAAAAACTGTTTTTT
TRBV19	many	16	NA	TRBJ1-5	CASRDYTGTGDQPQHF	TGTGCCAGTAGAGACTATACAGGTACGGGCGATCAGCCCCAGCATTTT
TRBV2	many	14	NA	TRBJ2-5	CASMKGSGEETQYF	TGTGCCAGCATGAAGGGGTCAGGGGAAGAGACCCAGTACTTC
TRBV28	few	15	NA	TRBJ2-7	CASTSPGRASYEQYF	TGTGCCAGCACCTCACCGGGACGGGCCTCCTACGAGCAGTACTTC
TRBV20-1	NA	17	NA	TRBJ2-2	CSARDLRDLLRTGELFF	TGCAGTGCTAGAGATCTGCGGGACCTCCTAAGGACCGGGGAGCTGTTTTTT
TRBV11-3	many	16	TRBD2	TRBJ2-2	CASSFPPRLAGQELFF	TGTGCCAGCAGCTTCCCGCCTAGACTAGCGGGGCAGGAGCTGTTTTTT
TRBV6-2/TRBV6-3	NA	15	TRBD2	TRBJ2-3	CASSYTSGGTDTQYF	TGTGCCAGCAGTTACACTAGCGGGGGCACAGATACGCAGTATTTT
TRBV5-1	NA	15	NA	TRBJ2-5	CASSSNSGIQETQYF	TGCGCCAGCAGCTCAAACTCGGGTATACAAGAGACCCAGTACTTC
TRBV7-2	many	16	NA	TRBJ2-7	CASSSVGGSPSYEQYF	TGTGCCAGCAGCTCCGTTGGGGGGTCCCCCTCCTACGAGCAGTACTTC
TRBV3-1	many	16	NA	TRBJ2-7	CASSQAGSLDYYEQYF	TGTGCCAGCAGCCAAGCGGGGAGTCTGGATTACTACGAGCAGTACTTC
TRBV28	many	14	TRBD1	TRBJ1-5	CASSPGTVVWPQHF	TGTGCCAGCAGTCCCGGGACAGTAGTTTGGCCCCAGCATTTT
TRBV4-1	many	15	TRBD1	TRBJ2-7	CASSRGQGSSYEQYF	TGTGCCAGCAGCCGAGGACAGGGGAGCTCCTACGAGCAGTACTTC
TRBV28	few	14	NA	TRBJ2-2	CASIGTRNTGELFF	TGTGCCAGCATAGGGACTCGAAACACCGGGGAGCTGTTTTTT
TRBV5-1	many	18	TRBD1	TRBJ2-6	CASSISGTGIVGANVLTF	TGCGCCAGCAGCATCTCCGGGACAGGGATTGTTGGGGCCAACGTCCTGACTTTC
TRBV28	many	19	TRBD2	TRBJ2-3	CASSFALTSGSISTDTQYF	TGTGCCAGCAGTTTCGCTCTTACTAGCGGGAGTATAAGCACAGATACGCAGTATTTT
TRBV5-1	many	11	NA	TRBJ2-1	CASREGSEQFF	TGCGCCAGCAGGGAGGGGAGTGAGCAGTTCTTC
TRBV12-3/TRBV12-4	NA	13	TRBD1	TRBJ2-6	CASSLAVGTGGTF	TGTGCCAGCAGTTTAGCGGTGGGGACAGGAGGGACTTTC
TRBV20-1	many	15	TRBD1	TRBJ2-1	CSAQLSLDRRNEQFF	TGCAGTGCCCAACTTAGCCTGGACAGGAGGAATGAGCAGTTCTTC
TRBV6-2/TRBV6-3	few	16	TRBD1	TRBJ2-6	CASSYRDRAGANVLTF	TGTGCCAGCAGTTACCGGGACAGGGCTGGGGCCAACGTCCTGACTTTC
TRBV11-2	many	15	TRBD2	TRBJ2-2	CASSLTAGRTGELFF	TGTGCCAGCAGCTTAACAGCGGGGCGCACCGGGGAGCTGTTTTTT
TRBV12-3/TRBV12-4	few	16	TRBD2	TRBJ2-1	CASSPRTSGRGNEQFF	TGTGCCAGCAGTCCGCGGACTAGCGGGAGAGGCAATGAGCAGTTCTTC
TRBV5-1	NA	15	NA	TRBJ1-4	CASSSGRPTNEKLFF	TGCGCCAGCAGCTCCGGACGGCCAACTAATGAAAAACTGTTTTTT
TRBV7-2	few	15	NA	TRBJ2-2	CASSLLVTWSGELFF	TGTGCCAGCAGCTTACTCGTTACGTGGTCCGGGGAGCTGTTTTTT
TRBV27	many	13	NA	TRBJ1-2	CASSPGSGYGYTF	TGTGCCAGCAGTCCGGGCTCGGGCTATGGCTACACCTTC
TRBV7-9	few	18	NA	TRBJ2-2	CASSLGLGQQLNTGELFF	TGTGCCAGCAGCTTAGGCCTCGGGCAACAGTTGAACACCGGGGAGCTGTTTTTT